These 13 T cell receptor beta chains came from one sample sequenced in a study of T-cell memory formation after mild COVID-19. TCRdb itself ran the 5' RACE reads through MiXCR, one entry per CDR3 protein. The data contain 300,000 or so distinct CDR3 sequences, around a sixth of them singletons. The sequenced sample consisted of PBMCs or a T cell subset sorted from them (not recorded which). These receptors were obtained from a man aged 18 to 35 who had mild COVID-19 (a few samples of this study predate the infection). Cell type and time point are not known.

This clonotype was observed many times. The chain carries TRBV10-3 and TRBJ1-2; TRBD1 matches at 7 bases. The length of the CDR3 is 13 residues. Losses at the gene ends were 6 bases for V and 10 bases for J; bases not matched to a gene: 11. Germline V gives CDR1 ENHRY, CDR2 SYGVKD. This chain's CDR3 is CAISGGDRGAYTF. CDR3 sequence (DNA): TGTGCCATCAGCGGCGGGGACAGAGGGGCCTACACCTTC.

The CDR3 coding sequence is TGTGCCAGCAGTCCCACTAGCGGGGGAGGCCGCACAGATACGCAGTATTTT. Residues: CASSPTSGGGRTDTQYF. The genes are TRBV7-6 and TRBJ2-3; 11 nucleotides line up with TRBD2. CDR1 and CDR2 (germline): SGHVS, FNYEAQ. Trimming removed 6 bases from V and 1 base from J; junction bases left unmatched: 9. This CDR3 contains 17 residues.

This clonotype was observed at least ten times. This chain uses TRBV7-2 with TRBJ1-5, with a tentative D call TRBD1 (5 bases). The CDR3 consists of 14 residues. Trimming shortened V by 3 bases and J by 3 bases, and 9 bases separated the two germline ends. Germline V gene lookup returns CDR1 SGHTA and CDR2 FQGNSA. Here the CDR3 reads CASSLAGPNQPQHF. The CDR3 DNA reads as TGTGCCAGCAGCTTGGCAGGGCCCAATCAGCCCCAGCATTTT.

The J gene is TRBJ2-7, the V gene TRBV4-3; D uncertain. Per germline, CDR1 LGHNA and CDR2 YSLEER. V shed 1 base and J shed 6 bases, with 10 bases lying between them. CDR3 length: 13 residues. CDR3 loop: CASSQAPRFEQYV. DNA of the CDR3: TGCGCCAGCAGCCAAGCCCCCAGGTTCGAGCAGTACGTC.

This chain links TRBV10-3 with TRBJ1-1; D perhaps matches TRBD1 (5 bases). This CDR3 region has 12 residues. Germline CDR1 is ENHRY and CDR2 is SYGVKD. The V end lost 4 bases, the J end lost 5 bases, and 8 bases lay between the germline ends. This CDR3 reads CAISVGGTEAFF. The CDR3 nucleotides read TGTGCCATCAGTGTGGGGGGGACTGAAGCTTTCTTT.

This clonotype was seen many times. The DNA of the CDR3 is TGTGCCAGCAGCTCCCTGTATAATTCACCCCTCCACTTT. Amino acid sequence: CASSSLYNSPLHF. The J gene is TRBJ1-6, the V gene TRBV11-2; D ambiguous. This CDR3 has 13 amino acids. The germline V and J ends were trimmed by 4 bases and 4 bases, with 5 bases remaining between them. CDR1 SGHAT and CDR2 FQNNGV come from the germline V gene.

This chain joins TRBV6-6 and TRBJ2-7; TRBD2 matches 8 bases. Germline V gives CDR1 MNHNY, CDR2 SVGAGI (reference sequence). The CDR3 runs 15 residues. With 2 bases clipped from V and 1 base from J, the junction kept 4 bases outside the gene matches. CDR3 sequence (DNA): TGTGCCAGCAGTTACGGAGCGGGGGAGTCCTACGAGCAGTACTTC. This sequence encodes CASSYGAGESYEQYF.

This clonotype was seen repeatedly, ten times or more. The chain carries TRBV7-3 and TRBJ2-3, with TRBD1 matching over 8 bases. J lost 5 bases, V lost 5 bases, and 12 bases had no gene match. This CDR3 comprises 16 residues. CDR1 and CDR2 (germline): SGHTA, FQGTGA. In DNA, the CDR3 is TGTGCCAGCAGCGATCTTCCCGGACAGGGATTAGATACGCAGTATTTT. It translates to CASSDLPGQGLDTQYF.

The chain links TRBV7-9 to TRBJ2-7, with D uncertain. The tail of the sequence fits TRBJ2-5 better, so the J call may be wrong. Germline-derived CDR1 and CDR2 are SEHNR and FQNEAQ (reference sequence). The CDR3 contains 17 residues. CDR3 protein: CASLGYPVDPPDETQYF. The CDR3 nucleotides are TGTGCCAGCCTCGGATACCCTGTTGATCCGCCGGACGAGACCCAGTACTTC.

This clonotype was counted a few times. CDR3 region: CASRPKFTGESNAGELFF. The CDR3 nucleotides are TGTGCCAGCAGGCCCAAATTCACAGGGGAAAGTAACGCCGGGGAGCTGTTTTTT. The chain combines TRBV7-9 with TRBJ2-2, with 7 bases lining up with TRBD1. CDR1 SEHNR and CDR2 FQNEAQ come from the germline V gene (reference sequence). There are 18 residues in the CDR3. The ends lost 6 bases at V and 6 bases at J; junction bases unmatched: 19.

This chain uses TRBV5-1 with TRBJ2-3; 8 bases line up with TRBD1. The V gene's germline CDR1 is SGHRS and CDR2 YFSETQ. V trimming: 4 bases; J trimming: 6 bases; junction bases outside the gene matches: 4. CDR3 length equals 13 residues. The CDR3, as DNA: TGCGCCAGCAGCCGGACAGGGTCGGATACGCAGTATTTT. This sequence encodes CASSRTGSDTQYF.

The rearrangement links TRBV19 to TRBJ2-5; no firm D call. Per germline, CDR1 LNHDA and CDR2 SQIVND (reference sequence). The CDR3 is 13 residues long. With 8 bases removed from V and 1 base from J, the gap between germline ends came to 11 bases. The CDR3 loop is CASSDGIQETQYF. The CDR3 DNA reads TGTGCCAGTTCAGACGGAATCCAAGAGACCCAGTACTTC. The variable domain in full, completed from reference TRBV19 and TRBJ2-5, reads DGGITQSPKYLFRKEGQNVTLSCEQNLNHDAMYWYRQDPGQGLRLIYYSQIVNDFQKGDIAEGYSVSREKKESFPLTVTSAQKNPTAFYLCASSDGIQETQYFGPGTRLLVL.

This clonotype was seen only a few times. The chain has TRBV12-3 or TRBV12-4 and TRBJ2-7; D perhaps matches TRBD1 (6 bases). Between the trimmed V and J ends, which lost 1 base and 6 bases, there was a span of 10 bases. This CDR3 is built from 13 residues. CDR3 nucleotides: TGTGCCAGCAGTTTAGGTGCCAGGGGCGAGCAGTACTTC. Encoded protein: CASSLGARGEQYF.